The clone carrying this T cell receptor beta chain is deemed medium-sized. Antigen unknown. The sample comes from a study of tumor and adjacent non-tumor tissue in lung cancer. On the study more broadly: On average, productive TCRbeta reads reached a few million per sample.

Study-level results: Higher tumor TCR diversity was associated with shorter survival.

The V gene's germline CDR1 is SGHAT and CDR2 FQNNGV. The CDR3 runs 17 residues. Trimming at V came to 1 base and at J to 2 bases, leaving 7 bases not matched to a gene. No cell sorting was done before RNA was extracted from the tissue. The normal lung tissue was taken more than 3 cm from the tumor edge. A modified ARM-PCR protocol with three rounds of nested PCR amplified TCRbeta. TCRdb itself ran the multiplex PCR reads through MiXCR, one entry per CDR3 protein. Of more than 35,000 distinct CDR3 sequences detected, roughly two thirds appear once; the ten largest clones hold around a fifth. Sequencing was done on a sample of distant non-tumor lung tissue. V and J are TRBV11-2 and TRBJ2-3, with 9 bases identical to TRBD2. The receptor was isolated from a middle-aged woman with non-small cell lung cancer. The CDR3: CASSLGGSGGYTDTQYF. CDR3 coding DNA: TGTGCCAGCAGCTTAGGAGGTAGCGGGGGCTACACAGATACGCAGTATTTT.